What follows describes a single TCR beta chain. Using immunoSEQ multiplex PCR, the repertoire was profiled, and TCRdb retains in-frame clones only, with some absent. This repertoire shows 700,000 or so clones, roughly 85% found once; its top ten account for over 0.008%. These data belong to a study of shared T cell receptors in the human thymus. There are 13 residues in the CDR3. Germline CDR1 SEHNR, CDR2 FQNEAQ (reference sequence). Between the trimmed V and J ends, which lost 5 bases and 7 bases, there was a span of 12 bases. This sample was also put to use in a study of human thymus T cells. That publication notes: Resections removed during corrective heart surgery provided the thymus tissue used. Repertoires from thymus and blood appeared to show biased V and J gene usage. Related studies found that unrelated individuals share highly overlapping thymic repertoires.

The chain couples TRBV7-9 to TRBJ1-5; no firm D call. Sequencing was carried out using thymocytes. This receptor was identified in a girl in the first two years of life with a congenital heart defect. For the CDR3, the DNA is TGTGCCAGCAGCCTCTTGCATGGCCAGCCCCAGCATTTT. As protein: CASSLLHGQPQHF.